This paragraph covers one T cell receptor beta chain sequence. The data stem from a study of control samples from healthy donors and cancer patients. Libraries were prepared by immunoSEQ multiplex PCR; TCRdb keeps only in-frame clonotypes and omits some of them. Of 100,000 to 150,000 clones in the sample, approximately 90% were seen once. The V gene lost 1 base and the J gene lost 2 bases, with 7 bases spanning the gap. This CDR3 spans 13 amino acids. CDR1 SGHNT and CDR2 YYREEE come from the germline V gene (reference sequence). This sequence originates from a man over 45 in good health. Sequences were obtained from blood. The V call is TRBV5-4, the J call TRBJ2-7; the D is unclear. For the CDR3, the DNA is TGTGCCAGCAGCTTGCCTGGGGCCTACGAGCAGTACTTC. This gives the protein CASSLPGAYEQYF.